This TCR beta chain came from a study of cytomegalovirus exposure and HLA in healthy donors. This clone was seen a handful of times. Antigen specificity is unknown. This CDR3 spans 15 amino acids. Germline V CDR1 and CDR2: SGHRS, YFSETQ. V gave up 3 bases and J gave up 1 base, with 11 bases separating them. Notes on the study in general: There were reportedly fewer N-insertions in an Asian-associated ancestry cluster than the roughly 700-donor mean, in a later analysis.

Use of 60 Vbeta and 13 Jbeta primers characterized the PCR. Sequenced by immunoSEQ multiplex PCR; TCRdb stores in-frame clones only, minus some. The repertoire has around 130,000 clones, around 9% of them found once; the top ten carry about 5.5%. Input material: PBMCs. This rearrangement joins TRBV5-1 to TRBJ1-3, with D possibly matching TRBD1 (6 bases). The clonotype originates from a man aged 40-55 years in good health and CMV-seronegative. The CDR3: CASSSAGQSGNTIYF. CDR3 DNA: TGCGCCAGCAGCTCAGCAGGACAGTCTGGAAACACCATATATTTT.